This T cell receptor (beta chain) was identified during a study of patients and donors after allogeneic stem cell transplantation. TCRdb reanalysed the RT-PCR reads using MiXCR and keeps one entry per CDR3 protein. This table holds about a million distinct CDR3 sequences, more than 15% found once. Trimming removed 1 base at V and 3 bases at J, with 12 bases between. Germline V gene data show CDR1 as DFQATT and CDR2 as SNEGSKA (reference sequence). The CDR3 spans 14 residues. Input material: blood, either unsorted or a sorted T cell fraction (not recorded which). The origin of this receptor is a human donor who was either an allogeneic HSCT recipient or a stem cell or donor lymphocyte infusion donor (not recorded which). It is not recorded whose cells these are; they may come from a transplant donor. This chain joins TRBV20-1 and TRBJ1-2; D gene unclear. The CDR3 reads CSARVSGWDYGYTF. The CDR3 DNA follows: TGCAGTGCTAGAGTCAGTGGATGGGACTATGGCTACACCTTC.